The entry that follows covers one T cell receptor (beta chain) sequence. No antigen is known for it. Per-nucleotide qualities are absent, and no much larger clonotype sits a single base away. V lost 0 bases and J lost 4 bases; the stretch between them is 9 bases long. Via the germline V gene, CDR1 is LGHNA and CDR2 YNFKEQ. The CDR3 starts with the cysteine, ends with the phenylalanine, and has 14 residues. Only the CDR3 DNA stays, 42 bases, in frame from base 1. In the prospective study, participants were roughly 18 to 100 years old, resided in 20 to 30 geographic areas of the United States, and were enrolled through a virtual design. In the prospective study, cohorts were assigned on the basis of participant-reported clinical history obtained from a screening survey and a study questionnaire. Each participant in the prospective study had whole blood, serum and a nasopharyngeal or oropharyngeal swab collected by mobile phlebotomists. Prospective study participants could optionally give additional blood draws and questionnaires over a 2-month period. Prospective study blood samples were shipped either frozen or at room temperature before DNA extraction.

TCRbeta CDR3 regions were amplified from genomic DNA using the immunoSEQ Assay, a bias-controlled multiplex PCR. The study's own analysis went as follows. The number of nucleated cells in each sample was estimated by amplification of reference gene primers within the assay. Sequence reads were collapsed and filtered to measure the absolute abundance of every unique TCRbeta CDR3 rearrangement. Productive Simpson clonality was computed per sample as the square root of Simpson's diversity index over productive rearrangements. This immuneACCESS table, as held by TCRdb, lists in-frame sequences with V and J called but not all clones. Of the missing ones, under half trace to an unresolved V gene in checked studies; the others have no known cause. D and trimming come from the DNA, and the V and J calls and clone size come from that table. The sample records 200,000 or so clones, roughly 88% of which are singletons. About 2.3% of the sample belongs to the ten largest clones.

The sample is drawn from a study of blood T cell repertoires in COVID-19 (dated by TCRdb to 2018 to 2020). About the investigation overall: Samples from collaborators originated in the United States, Italy and Spain and spanned both the acute and convalescent phases of COVID-19. The prospective study material was composed of cDNA or gDNA derived from T cells, B-cell-depleted T cells, or PBMCs. The repertoires were made available in a free public database intended to serve as a resource for research on the immune response to SARS-CoV-2. Samples were obtained from the ongoing ImmuneRACE study (first 160 participants) and from about 1,300 subjects provided by 6 global collaborators. The dataset comprised deeply sampled blood TCRbeta repertoires from subjects exposed to, actively infected with, or recovered from COVID-19. HLA class I and class II types, where available, came from metadata supplied by the sample provider rather than from assay-based typing. A de-identified subject ID, COVID-19 status, age in years and sex were almost always included in the sample metadata. The paper as a whole reports these results and caveats: The amount of clinical and demographic metadata varied by source and participant and was provided uncurated.

The chain employs TRBV4-2 and TRBJ1-1; the D gene is not confidently resolved. The TCR comes from a woman in her 40s with acute COVID-19. The sequencing sample was made of PBMCs or T cells enriched from blood (not recorded which). The CDR3 reads as follows: CASSQDSGRTEAFF. The DNA reads as follows: TGTGCCAGCAGCCAAGATAGTGGGCGCACTGAAGCTTTCTTT.